Sequencing of this T cell receptor beta chain was carried out in a study of blood T cells in healthy people across ages. Looked up from germline, CDR1 is SGHTA and CDR2 is FQGTGA. V lost 5 bases to trimming and J lost 5 bases, with 14 bases between them. This CDR3 has 14 amino acids. A second PCR, run for about 7 to 11 cycles, used a sample-barcoded 5' primer plus a J-beta primer mix. Each CDR3 protein is one row after TCRdb ran MiXCR on the 5' RACE reads. The sample lists under 2 million distinct CDR3 sequences; around 35% were seen once. This sequence joins TRBV7-3 and TRBJ2-3; D tentatively fits TRBD1 or TRBD2 (6 bases each). The sample was blood. The TCR was taken from a woman in her 30s in good health. In DNA, the CDR3 is TGTGCCAGCAGCCCCTCGGGGGCGGAAGATACGCAGTATTTT. This encodes CASSPSGAEDTQYF. Using reference TRBV7-3 and TRBJ2-3 for the parts outside the CDR3, the full variable domain is GAGVSQTPSNKVTEKGKYVELRCDPISGHTALYWYRQSLGQGPEFLIYFQGTGAADDSGLPNDRFFAVRPEGSVSTLKIQRTERGDSAVYLCASSPSGAEDTQYFGPGTRLTVL.